In its sample, the clone carrying this TCR beta chain was seen many times. The target antigen is unknown. Preparation of the TCRbeta library used unique molecular identifiers. MiXCR, applied by TCRdb to the PCR reads, yields one record per CDR3 protein. The table lists roughly 670,000 distinct CDR3 sequences, about 12% of them singletons. The data stem from a study of T-cell reconstitution after alpha-beta-depleted transplantation in children. The length of the CDR3 is 15 residues. The germline V gene encodes CDR1 SGHKS and CDR2 YYEKEE (reference sequence). The V segment lost 0 bases and the J segment 4 bases; nucleotides outside the gene matches: 3. Findings of the study overall: At around two months after transplant, the alpha-beta T cells were reportedly derived from several hundred expanded clones that came from non-depleted graft cells. The study traced high day-60 TCRbeta diversity in some patients to surviving recipient T cells and thymic progenitors. T cells produced anew were the main source of T-cell counts and diversity one year after transplant.

The clonotype was recovered from a girl aged 2 to 10 with congenital amegakaryocytic thrombocytopenia, due to receive a stem cell transplant. V and J are TRBV5-5 and TRBJ2-7, with TRBD2 identical over 11 bases. Here the sequenced sample was PBMCs, taken before TCRalphabeta/CD19-depleted stem cell transplant. CDR3 loop: CASSLVAGGVYEQYF. The CDR3 nucleotides are TGTGCCAGCAGCTTGGTAGCGGGAGGGGTGTACGAGCAGTACTTC.